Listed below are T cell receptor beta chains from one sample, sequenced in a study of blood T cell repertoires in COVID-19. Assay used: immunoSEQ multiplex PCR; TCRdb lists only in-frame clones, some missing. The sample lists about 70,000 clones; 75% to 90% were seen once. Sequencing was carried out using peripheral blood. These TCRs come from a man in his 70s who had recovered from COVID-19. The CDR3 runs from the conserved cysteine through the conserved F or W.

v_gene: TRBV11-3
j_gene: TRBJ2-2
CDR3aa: CASSPRRGLEGINTGELFF

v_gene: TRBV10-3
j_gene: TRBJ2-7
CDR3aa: CATTNSGGSYEQYF

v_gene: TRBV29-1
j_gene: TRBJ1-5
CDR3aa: CSVRTGDSNQPQHF

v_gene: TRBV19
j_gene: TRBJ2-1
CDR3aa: CASSTGRRDSSYNEQFF

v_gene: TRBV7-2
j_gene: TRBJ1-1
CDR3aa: CASSPDSWNTEAFF

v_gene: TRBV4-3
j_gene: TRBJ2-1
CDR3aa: CASSLHSGTEEYNEQFF

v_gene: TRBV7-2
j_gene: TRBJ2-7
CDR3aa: CASSPDLYSGGPTYEQYF

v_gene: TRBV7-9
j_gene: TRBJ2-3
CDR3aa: CASSLTRTGHTDTQYF

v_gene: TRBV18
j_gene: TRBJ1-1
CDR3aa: CASSPDRDLVKAFF

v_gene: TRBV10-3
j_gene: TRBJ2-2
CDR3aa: CAIRPGLAGDGTGELFF

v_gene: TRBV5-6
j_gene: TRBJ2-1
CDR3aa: CASSLAGTSGIDEQFF

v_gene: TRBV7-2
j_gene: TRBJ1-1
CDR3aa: CASSLDGAGVSNTEAFF

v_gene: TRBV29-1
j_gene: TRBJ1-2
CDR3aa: CSVEKTGGVSGYGYTF

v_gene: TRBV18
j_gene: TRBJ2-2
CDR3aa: CASSPRTGELFF

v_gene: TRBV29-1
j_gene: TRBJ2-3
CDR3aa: CSVDTGADTQYF

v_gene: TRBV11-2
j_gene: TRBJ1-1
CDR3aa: CASSLVWDSEAFF

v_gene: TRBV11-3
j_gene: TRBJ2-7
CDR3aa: CASSLERQTSSYEQYF

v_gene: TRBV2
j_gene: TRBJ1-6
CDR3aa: CASQADSPLHF

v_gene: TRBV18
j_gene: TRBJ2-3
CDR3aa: CASSTLEGTDTQYF

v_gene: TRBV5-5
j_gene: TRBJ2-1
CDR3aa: CASIRDRGSYNEQFF

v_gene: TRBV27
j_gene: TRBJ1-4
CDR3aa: CASSTRDTARADEKLFF

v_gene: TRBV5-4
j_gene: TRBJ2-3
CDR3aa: CASSGGRPSTDTQYF

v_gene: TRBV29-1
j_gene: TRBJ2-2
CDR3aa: CSVDPGGGELFF

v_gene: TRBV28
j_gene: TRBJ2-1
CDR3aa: CASSSSFSEQFF